This entry features one T cell receptor (beta chain) sequence. The sample originates from a study of blood T cell repertoires in COVID-19. The wider study: The study drew acute and convalescent COVID-19 samples from the United States, Italy and Spain. The analysed material was cDNA or gDNA that came from T cells, B-cell-depleted T cells, or PBMCs.

This CDR3 has 16 residues. In the original workflow: It was from reference gene primer amplification that nucleated cell counts were estimated. Sequenced by immunoSEQ multiplex PCR; TCRdb stores in-frame clones only, minus some. The V and J calls and clone size were taken over from that table, and D and trimming were inferred from the DNA. Among about 160,000 clones listed, more than 80% were seen once. Seattle's enrolled individuals joined amid active infection and were then monitored longitudinally. Sequenced material: peripheral blood. V and J are TRBV21-1 and TRBJ1-2; the table's D call TRBD1 went unverified against the DNA. TRBV21-1 is a documented pseudogene. This TCR came from an older woman with COVID-19, enrolled during active disease. CDR3 coding DNA: TGTGCCAGCAGCAAGGCCTTCCCCAGGCCTCTCTGTGGCTACACCTTC. Amino acid sequence: CASSKAFPRPLCGYTF.